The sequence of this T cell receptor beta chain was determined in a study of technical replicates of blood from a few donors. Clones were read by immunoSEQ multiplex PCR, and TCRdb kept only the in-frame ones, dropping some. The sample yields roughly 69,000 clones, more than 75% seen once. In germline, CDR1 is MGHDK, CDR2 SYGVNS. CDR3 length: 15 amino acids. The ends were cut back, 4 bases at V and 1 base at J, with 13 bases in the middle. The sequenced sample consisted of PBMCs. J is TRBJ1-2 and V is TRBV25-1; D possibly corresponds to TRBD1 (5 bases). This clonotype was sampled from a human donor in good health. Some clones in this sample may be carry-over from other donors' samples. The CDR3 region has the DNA TGTGCCAGCAGTGCTGGGGGGGGAGGTAACTATGGCTACACCTTC. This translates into CASSAGGGGNYGYTF.